This T cell receptor beta chain was captured by sequencing in a study of blood T cells in healthy people across ages (dated by TCRdb to between 2014 and 2016). A note on the overall study: In model experiments, template switching captured about one uniquely barcoded TCR beta cDNA molecule for every two T cells. For two donors (one aged 18 to 29 and one aged 80 or older), the study analyzed two additional independent replicas of 1 million unique cDNA reads from the same blood draw. The study measured age-related changes in TCR beta repertoire diversity using deep sequencing normalized with unique cDNA molecular identifiers. The donors were split into four age groups: young (average about 15 years), middle-aged (more than 35), aged (over 55) and long-lived (roughly 77). Here is what the overall study found, with its caveats: Because donor CMV infection status was unknown, age-related changes in expanded clonotypes were potentially confounded. Bulk unsorted PBMC profiling prevented conclusive comparison of naive and antigen-experienced compartments. Estimates of total diversity from one million sequenced T cells were regarded as lower bounds and underestimates. As age increased, observed TCR beta diversity per million T cells dropped in a roughly linear way, and a significant reduction was already evident by age roughly 40. The long-lived group showed more naive CD4+ T cells, fewer expanded clones and increased TCR diversity than the aged group, suggesting age selection. There was a strong correlation between observed TCR beta diversity and the percentage of naive T cells measured by flow cytometry.

Sequences SGHTA (CDR1) and FQGNSA (CDR2) are obtained from the germline V gene. The V end gives up 4 bases and the J end 4 bases, leaving 8 bases in the junction not matched to a gene. The CDR3 contains 16 residues, cysteine and phenylalanine counted. Only the CDR3 portion is preserved as DNA: 48 bases, with reading frame beginning at the first base. To prepare the library, 5' RACE was applied. Sequencing was performed on an Illumina HiSeq 2500. The second PCR ran for about 6 to 12 cycles and used a J-beta primer mix along with a sample-barcoded 5' primer. A unique molecular identifier was introduced onto each TCR beta cDNA molecule by a template-switch 5' adaptor carrying 12 random nucleotides. Each sample yielded at least 2.5 million CDR3-containing paired-end reads. All of the RNA was converted into first-strand cDNA using the Mint cDNA synthesis kit, with a TRBC-specific oligonucleotide serving as the primer. All cDNA was treated with uracil-DNA glycosylase and then went through a first 18-cycle PCR with the universal primers M1SS and BC2_uni_R. As for how the authors treated the data: For normalization, 1 million high-quality reads were randomly selected from each sample, with every read carrying a distinct molecular identifier. Reads sharing molecular identifiers were discarded rather than binned into consensus sequences. CDR3 identification, clonotype clustering and error correction used MiTCR with a Q25 quality threshold and the strictest error-elimination algorithm. A nonparametric unseen species model with Euler transformation was used to estimate lower-bound total TCR beta diversity. Using fastp at Q25 and MiXCR, TCRdb reprocessed the public reads and kept productive beta chains. Here each entry gathers all rows of one CDR3 protein and keeps the most common genes and DNA. Here the V and J calls rest on TCRdb's processing, not on the authors' analysis. For this sample there are around 1,000,000 distinct CDR3 sequences; roughly a quarter appear just once. Jointly, the top ten make up around 0.7% of the sample.

In its sample, this clonotype was seen a few times. Its cognate antigen has yet to be identified. There are no base qualities to consult, and no much larger clone falls within one base. The 39 donors, aged roughly 6 to 100 years, were systemically healthy Caucasian individuals from Russia. Around 10 milliliters of peripheral blood were collected from each donor into EDTA-treated Vacutainer tubes. PBMCs were isolated by Ficoll-Paque density-gradient centrifugation, with at least 7 million obtained per sample. Trizol reagent was used to extract total RNA from the PBMCs, yielding at least 6 micrograms per sample. For every donor, flow cytometry on a PBMC aliquot measured the percentage of naive CD45RAhigh/CD27high T cells. These records were also assigned to another study, of T cells of mothers and their children. According to the second study: Nine systemically healthy Caucasian individuals, comprising three mothers and their six children, were included as donors. cDNA synthesis used all of the extracted RNA, with around 1.4 ug of RNA in each 15 ul reaction. In the second PCR, the M1S primer introduced both the sample barcodes and 2-4 random nucleotides. More than 9 million TCR beta CDR3 reads were obtained from each mother, and millions of reads were obtained from each child. TCR recombination output is similarly shaped by thymic selection in related and unrelated pairs, with a minor effect exerted by inherited differences. Normalized repertoire overlap in related mother-child pairs was always slightly higher than in unrelated mother-child pairs, but the difference was never significant. No persistent microchimeric T cell clones were found, with a detection sensitivity of around 100 clones per million clonotypes. The study used deep NGS to compare TCR beta repertoires of mothers and children, seeking features distinguishing related mother-child pairs from unrelated individuals. On average, the children were around 11 +/- 4 years old, while the mothers were approximately 41 +/- 4 years old. After adapters were ligated using NEBNext reagents, the libraries underwent 100+100 nt paired-end sequencing on an Illumina HiSeq 2000. To avoid cross-contamination, the mother libraries and the child libraries were prepared a month apart and sequenced in separate runs. For each donor, between about 500,000 and 2,100,000 distinct TCR beta clonotypes were identified. Naive TCR beta clonotypes were estimated from low-frequency clonotypes matched to each donor's FACS-determined naive share, without sorting.

The chain uses TRBV7-2 and TRBJ2-7; the junction holds 12 bases that match TRBD2. Sequenced input: blood. This receptor was identified in a girl aged 2-9 years in good health. The DNA reads as follows: TGTGCCAGCAGCTCCGCTTCGACTAGCGGGAGTTACGAGCAGTACTTC. This is translated as CASSSASTSGSYEQYF.